The clone carrying this TCR beta chain was picked up a small number of times. What it recognizes is unknown. This record comes from a study of T cells after yellow fever vaccination. Study observations and caveats: Abundant clonotypes (contaminants from the bulk population) could be present in FACS-sorted repertoires. Clonotypes found in both CD4 and CD8 compartments made up a small share. Detected again after the booster were most primary-vaccination clones, at roughly 95% CD4 and more than 70% CD8.

TCRdb reprocessed the 5' RACE reads with MiXCR, giving one entry per CDR3 protein. The sample records under 600,000 distinct CDR3 sequences, approximately 13% being singletons. V dropped 3 bases and J dropped 8 bases, with 8 bases sitting between them. The CDR3 is 12 amino acids. Germline CDR1 and CDR2: MDHEN and SYDVKM. This chain connects TRBV28 to TRBJ1-3; D is ambiguous. The source of this sequence is a man under 40 who received the YFV17D yellow fever vaccine. This specimen consisted of PBMCs, obtained on the day of the yellow fever booster vaccination. The CDR3 DNA sequence: TGTGCCAGCAGTTTCCTTGGGTACACCATATATTTT. It yields the protein CASSFLGYTIYF.